This T cell receptor (beta chain) was captured in a study of regulatory T cells in long-lasting Graves disease. The wider study: Graves' patients (newly diagnosed) had been on antithyroid drugs under 3 months.

Libraries of TCR beta came from iRepertoire HTBI primers plus Arm-PCR of CDR3 regions. TCRdb itself ran the multiplex PCR reads through MiXCR, one entry per CDR3 protein. The sample has 400,000 to 550,000 distinct CDR3 sequences; roughly 15% are singletons. Whole-study findings and limits: Among persistent patients, a larger number of public clonotypes were shared (around 2,700) than among newly diagnosed patients (about 1,000). Accuracy might have suffered from few samples.

This CDR3 is 13 amino acids long. Germline lookup yields CDR1 MDHEN and CDR2 SYDVKM. The V end was cut by 6 bases, the J end by 1 base, with 6 bases between. This clonotype has at least ten counts. Its antigen is undetermined. Time point given: newly diagnosed GD, antithyroid drugs for less than 3 months. PBMC-extracted RNA yielded the TCR library. The data were also submitted as part of a second study, on T cells in Graves' hyperthyroidism and ophthalmopathy. From that second work: Ophthalmopathy was model-predicted a median roughly six months pre-onset.

The source was peripheral blood mononuclear cells (PBMCs), collected at new diagnosis, from a patient treated with antithyroid drugs. The sequence derives from a woman under 30 with Graves disease. The rearrangement uses TRBV28 and TRBJ2-2, with D uncertain. CDR3 coding DNA: TGTGCCAGCAGCTCCCAGAACACCGGGGAGCTGTTTTTT. Its protein product is CASSSQNTGELFF.